This T cell receptor (beta chain) stems from a study of blood T cell repertoires in COVID-19. Study context: Nucleic acid was either cDNA or gDNA, and it came from T cells, B-cell-depleted T cells, or PBMCs.

With 6 bases removed from V and 7 bases from J, the gap between germline ends came to 16 bases. The CDR3 covers 14 residues. Germline CDR1 MNHEY, CDR2 SVGAGI. The method was immunoSEQ multiplex PCR; TCRdb's version includes in-frame clones alone and lacks a portion of them. The sample has roughly 140,000 clones; around 81% are singletons. The chain combines TRBV6-5 with TRBJ1-5; D is ambiguous. The sequence derives from a human donor with acute or convalescent COVID-19. The donor label of this sample is uncertain. Sequenced: peripheral blood. The CDR3 protein is CASRPAGGPQPQHF. DNA for the CDR3: TGTGCCAGCAGACCCGCCGGAGGGCCACAGCCCCAGCATTTT.